A single sample is the source of the 5 T cell receptor beta chains below, sequenced in a study of cytomegalovirus exposure and HLA in healthy donors. The PCR used 60 Vbeta and 13 Jbeta primers. Measured with immunoSEQ multiplex PCR; TCRdb has only the in-frame clones, and not every one. The sample has over 70,000 clones; around 82% are singletons. Material: PBMCs. The receptors here all came from a man aged 18 to 30 in good health and CMV-seronegative.

The chain combines TRBV9 with TRBJ1-2; D not certain. The length of the CDR3 is 14 residues. Germline V gene data show CDR1 as SGDLS and CDR2 as YYNGEE. Deletions cut 3 bases from V and 4 bases from J, with 13 bases between. CDR3 nucleotides: TGTGCCAGCAGCGCCGAGGGCAGTTCCTATGGCTACACCTTC. This sequence encodes CASSAEGSSYGYTF.

In the case of this clone: Other DNA sequences in the sample encode the same CDR3. J is TRBJ2-7 and V is TRBV4-2; D possibly corresponds to TRBD1 (5 bases). This CDR3 has 14 residues. The germline gives CDR1 LGHNA, CDR2 YNFKEQ. V dropped 1 base and J dropped 1 base, with 8 bases sitting between them. The CDR3 spells CASSQGQGSYEQYF. The CDR3 region has the DNA TGTGCCAGCAGCCAAGGTCAGGGATCCTACGAGCAGTACTTC.

The chain recombines TRBV7-9 with TRBJ1-1; D not certain. The V end lost 1 base, the J end lost 6 bases, and 12 bases lay between the germline ends. Germline V gives CDR1 SEHNR, CDR2 FQNEAQ (reference sequence). This CDR3 spans 14 amino acids. The CDR3 coding sequence is TGTGCCAGCAGCTTAGATCGTCTAGGCGCTGAAGCTTTCTTT. Translation gives CASSLDRLGAEAFF.

This chain joins TRBV7-2 and TRBJ2-3, with TRBD2 matching 8 bases. Germline trimming cut 1 base from V and 4 bases from J; bases unmatched to any gene: 4. This CDR3 is 15 amino acids long. Germline V gene lookup returns CDR1 SGHTA and CDR2 FQGNSA. CDR3 region: CASSLDGGAADTQYF. Written as DNA, the CDR3 is TGTGCCAGCAGCTTAGACGGGGGGGCGGCAGATACGCAGTATTTT.

The chain couples TRBV9 to TRBJ2-7; 9 bases match TRBD2. After removal of 4 bases from V and 0 bases from J, the junction contained 8 bases not matched to a gene. This CDR3 is 16 amino acids long. CDR1 is SGDLS and CDR2 is YYNGEE in the germline V gene. Here the CDR3 reads CASSSHSGGSSYEQYF. CDR3 DNA: TGTGCCAGCAGCTCCCACAGCGGGGGGTCCTCCTACGAGCAGTACTTC. The variable domain in full, with the rest retrieved from reference TRBV9 and TRBJ2-7, is DSGVTQTPKHLITATGQRVTLRCSPRSGDLSVYWYQQSLDQGLQFLIQYYNGEERAKGNILERFSAQQFPDLHSELNLSSLELGDSALYFCASSSHSGGSSYEQYFGPGTRLTVT.